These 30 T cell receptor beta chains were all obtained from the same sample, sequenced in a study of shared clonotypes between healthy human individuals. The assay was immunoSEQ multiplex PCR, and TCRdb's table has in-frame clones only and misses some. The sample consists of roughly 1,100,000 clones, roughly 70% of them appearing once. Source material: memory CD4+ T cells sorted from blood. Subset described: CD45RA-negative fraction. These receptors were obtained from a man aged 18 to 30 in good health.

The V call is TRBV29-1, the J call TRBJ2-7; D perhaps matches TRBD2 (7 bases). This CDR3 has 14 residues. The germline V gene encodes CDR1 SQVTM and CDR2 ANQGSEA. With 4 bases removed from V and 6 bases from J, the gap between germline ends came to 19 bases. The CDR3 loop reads CSVGPPTRGGEQYF. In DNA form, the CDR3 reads TGCAGCGTTGGCCCTCCGACAAGGGGGGGCGAGCAGTACTTC.

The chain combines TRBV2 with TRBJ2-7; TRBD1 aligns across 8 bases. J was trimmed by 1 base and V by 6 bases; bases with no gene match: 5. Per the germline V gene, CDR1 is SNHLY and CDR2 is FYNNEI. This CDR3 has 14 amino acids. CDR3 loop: CASRPGTGSYEQYF. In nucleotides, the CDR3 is TGTGCCAGCAGACCCGGGACAGGTTCCTACGAGCAGTACTTC.

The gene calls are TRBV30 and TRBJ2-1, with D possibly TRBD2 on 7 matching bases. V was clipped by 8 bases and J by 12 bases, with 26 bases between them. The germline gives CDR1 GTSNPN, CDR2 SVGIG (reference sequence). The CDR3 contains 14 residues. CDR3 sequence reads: CAAPLGGEVVPQFF. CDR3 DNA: TGTGCCGCCCCCTTAGGGGGGGAGGTAGTACCGCAGTTCTTC. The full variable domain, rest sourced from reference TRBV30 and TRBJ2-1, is SQTIHQWPATLVQPVGSPLSLECTVEGTSNPNLYWYRQAAGRGLQLLFYSVGIGQISSEVPQNLSASRPQDRQFILSSKKLLLSDSGFYLCAAPLGGEVVPQFFGPGTRLTVL.

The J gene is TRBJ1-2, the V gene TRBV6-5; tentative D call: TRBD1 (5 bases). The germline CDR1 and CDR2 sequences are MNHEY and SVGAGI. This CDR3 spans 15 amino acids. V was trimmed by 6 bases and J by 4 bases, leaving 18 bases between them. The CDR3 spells CASSSNGGDGYGYTF. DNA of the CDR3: TGTGCCAGCAGCTCTAACGGGGGGGACGGCTATGGCTACACCTTC.

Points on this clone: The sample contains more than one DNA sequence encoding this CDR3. The CDR3 spells CASSPGGSTDTQYF. In DNA, the CDR3 is TGTGCCAGCTCACCAGGCGGATCCACAGATACGCAGTATTTT. The chain links TRBV18 to TRBJ2-3; no definite D call. Looked up from germline, CDR1 is KGHSH and CDR2 is LQKENI. CDR3 length: 14 amino acids. Trimming pared 2 bases from V and 2 bases from J, leaving 8 bases between.

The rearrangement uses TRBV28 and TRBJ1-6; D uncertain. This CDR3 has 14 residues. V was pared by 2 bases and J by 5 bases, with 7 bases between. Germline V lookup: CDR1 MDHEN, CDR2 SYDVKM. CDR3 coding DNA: TGTGCCAGCAGTTTACAATTGGATAATTCACCCCTCCACTTT. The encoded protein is CASSLQLDNSPLHF.

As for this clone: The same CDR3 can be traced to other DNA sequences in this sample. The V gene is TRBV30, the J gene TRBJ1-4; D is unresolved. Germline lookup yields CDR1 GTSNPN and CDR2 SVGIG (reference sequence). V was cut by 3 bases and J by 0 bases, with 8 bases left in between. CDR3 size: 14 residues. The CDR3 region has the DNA TGTGCCTGGAGCCCTGGCGCAACTAATGAAAAACTGTTTTTT. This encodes CAWSPGATNEKLFF.

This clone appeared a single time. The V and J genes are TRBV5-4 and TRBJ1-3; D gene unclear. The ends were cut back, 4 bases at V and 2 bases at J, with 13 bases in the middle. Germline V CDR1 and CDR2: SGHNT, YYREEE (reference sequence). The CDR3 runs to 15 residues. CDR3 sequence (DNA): TGTGCCAGCAGCCCCTCGTCCGGGACTGGAAACACCATATATTTT. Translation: CASSPSSGTGNTIYF.

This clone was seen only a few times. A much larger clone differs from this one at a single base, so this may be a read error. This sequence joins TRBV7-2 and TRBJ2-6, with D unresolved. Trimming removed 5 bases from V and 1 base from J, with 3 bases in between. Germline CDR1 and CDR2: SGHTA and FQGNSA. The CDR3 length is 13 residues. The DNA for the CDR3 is TGTGCCAGCAGCGGATCTGGGGCCAACGTCCTGACTTTC. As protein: CASSGSGANVLTF.

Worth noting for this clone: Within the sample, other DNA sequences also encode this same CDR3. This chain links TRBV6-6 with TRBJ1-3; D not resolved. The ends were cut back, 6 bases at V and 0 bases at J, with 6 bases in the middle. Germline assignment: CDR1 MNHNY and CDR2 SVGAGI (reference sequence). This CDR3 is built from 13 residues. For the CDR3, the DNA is TGTGCCAGCAGGGGTACCTCTGGAAACACCATATATTTT. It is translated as CASRGTSGNTIYF.

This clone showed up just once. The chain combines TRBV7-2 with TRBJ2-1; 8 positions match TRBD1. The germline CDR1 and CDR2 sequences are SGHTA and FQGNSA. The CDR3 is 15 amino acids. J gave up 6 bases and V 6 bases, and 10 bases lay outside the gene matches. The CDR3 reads CASRPGGTGSNEQFF. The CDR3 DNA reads TGTGCCAGCAGACCGGGCGGGACAGGCTCCAATGAGCAGTTCTTC.

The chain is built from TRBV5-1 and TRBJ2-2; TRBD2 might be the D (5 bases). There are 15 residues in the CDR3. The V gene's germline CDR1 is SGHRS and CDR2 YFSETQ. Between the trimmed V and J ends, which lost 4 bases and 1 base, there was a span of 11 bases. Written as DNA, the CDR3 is TGCGCCAGCAGCCCCGAGGGTCTGAACACCGGGGAGCTGTTTTTT. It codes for CASSPEGLNTGELFF.

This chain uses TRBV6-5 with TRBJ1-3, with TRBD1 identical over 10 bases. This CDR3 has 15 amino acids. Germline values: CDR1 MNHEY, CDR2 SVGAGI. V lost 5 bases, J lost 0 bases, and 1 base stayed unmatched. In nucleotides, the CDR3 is TGTGCCAGCAGTGGACAGGGGGGCTCTGGAAACACCATATATTTT. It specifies CASSGQGGSGNTIYF.

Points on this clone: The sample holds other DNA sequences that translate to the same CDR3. The CDR3 DNA follows: TGTGCCAGCTCCCGGGGCCGGAACACTGAAGCTTTCTTT. Translation gives CASSRGRNTEAFF. The chain combines TRBV18 with TRBJ1-1; possibly TRBD1 for D (5 bases). The CDR3 is made up of 13 amino acids. V was pared by 6 bases and J by 1 base, with 9 bases between. CDR1 is KGHSH, CDR2 LQKENI, per germline. The complete variable domain, with remaining parts taken from reference TRBV18 and TRBJ1-1, reads NAGVMQNPRHLVRRRGQEARLRCSPMKGHSHVYWYRQLPEEGLKFMVYLQKENIIDESGMPKERFSAEFPKEGPSILRIQQVVRGDSAAYFCASSRGRNTEAFFGQGTRLTVV.

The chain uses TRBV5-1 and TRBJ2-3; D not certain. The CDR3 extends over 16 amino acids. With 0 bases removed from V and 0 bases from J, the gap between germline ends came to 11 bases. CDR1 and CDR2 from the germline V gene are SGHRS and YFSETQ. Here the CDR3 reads CASSLAIETSTDTQYF. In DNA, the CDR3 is TGCGCCAGCAGCTTGGCAATAGAGACTAGCACAGATACGCAGTATTTT.

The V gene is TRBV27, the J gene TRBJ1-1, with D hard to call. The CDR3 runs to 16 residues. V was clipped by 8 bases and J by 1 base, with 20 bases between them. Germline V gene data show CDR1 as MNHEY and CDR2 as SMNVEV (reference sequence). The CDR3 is CASGLSATIRNTEAFF. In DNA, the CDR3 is TGTGCCAGCGGTCTGTCCGCTACTATAAGGAACACTGAAGCTTTCTTT.

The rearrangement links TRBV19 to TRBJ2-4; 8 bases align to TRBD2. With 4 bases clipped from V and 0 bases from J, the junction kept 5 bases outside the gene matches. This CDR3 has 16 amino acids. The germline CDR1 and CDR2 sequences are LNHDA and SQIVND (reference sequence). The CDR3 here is CASSKGLVLAKNIQYF. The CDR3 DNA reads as TGTGCCAGTAGTAAGGGACTAGTTCTAGCCAAAAACATTCAGTACTTC.

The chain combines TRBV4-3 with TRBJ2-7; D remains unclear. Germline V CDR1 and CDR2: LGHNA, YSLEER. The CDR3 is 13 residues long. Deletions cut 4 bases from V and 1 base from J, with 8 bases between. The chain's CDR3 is CASSLELSYEQYF. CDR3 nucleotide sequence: TGCGCCAGCAGCCTGGAACTTTCCTACGAGCAGTACTTC.

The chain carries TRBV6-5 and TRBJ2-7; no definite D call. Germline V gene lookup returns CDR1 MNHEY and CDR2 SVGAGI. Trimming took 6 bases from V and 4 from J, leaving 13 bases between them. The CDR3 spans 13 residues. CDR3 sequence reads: CASRRHRSYEQYF. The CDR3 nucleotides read TGTGCCAGCAGGAGACACCGCTCGTACGAGCAGTACTTC.

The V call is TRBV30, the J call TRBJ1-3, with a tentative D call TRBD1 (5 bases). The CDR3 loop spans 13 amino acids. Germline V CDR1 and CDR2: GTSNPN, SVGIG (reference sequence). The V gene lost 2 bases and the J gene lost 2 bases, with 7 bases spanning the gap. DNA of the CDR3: TGTGCCTGGAGTAGGGGAACTGGAAACACCATATATTTT. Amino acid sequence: CAWSRGTGNTIYF.

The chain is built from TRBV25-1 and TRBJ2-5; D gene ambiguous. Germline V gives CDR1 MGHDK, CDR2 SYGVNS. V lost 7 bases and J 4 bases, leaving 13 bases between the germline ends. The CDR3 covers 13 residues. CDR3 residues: CASKRAALETQYF. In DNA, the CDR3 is TGTGCCAGCAAACGGGCTGCCTTAGAGACCCAGTACTTC.

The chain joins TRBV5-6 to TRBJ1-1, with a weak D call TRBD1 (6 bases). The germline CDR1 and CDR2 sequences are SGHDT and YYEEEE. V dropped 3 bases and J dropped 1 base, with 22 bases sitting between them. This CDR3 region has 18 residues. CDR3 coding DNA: TGTGCCAGCAGCTCTCGAGGTAGGGGAGGGGGTAGGAACACTGAAGCTTTCTTT. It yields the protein CASSSRGRGGGRNTEAFF.

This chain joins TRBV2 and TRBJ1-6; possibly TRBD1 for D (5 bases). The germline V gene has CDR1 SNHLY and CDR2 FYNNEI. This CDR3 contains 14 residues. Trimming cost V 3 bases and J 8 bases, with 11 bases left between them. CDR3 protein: CASSEWGDHSPLHF. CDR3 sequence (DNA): TGTGCCAGCAGTGAGTGGGGGGATCATTCACCCCTCCACTTT.

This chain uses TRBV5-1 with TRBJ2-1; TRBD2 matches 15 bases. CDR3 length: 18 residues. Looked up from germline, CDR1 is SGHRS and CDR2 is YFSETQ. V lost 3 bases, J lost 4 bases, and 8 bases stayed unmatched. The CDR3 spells CASSSGLAGGHWYNEQFF. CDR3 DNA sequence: TGCGCCAGCAGCTCCGGACTAGCGGGGGGGCACTGGTACAATGAGCAGTTCTTC.

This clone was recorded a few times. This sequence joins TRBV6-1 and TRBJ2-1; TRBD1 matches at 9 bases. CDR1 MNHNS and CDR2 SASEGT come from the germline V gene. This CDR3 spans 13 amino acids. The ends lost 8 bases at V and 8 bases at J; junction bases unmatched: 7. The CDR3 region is CASFYRGRDEQFF. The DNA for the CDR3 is TGTGCCAGCTTTTACAGGGGGCGGGATGAGCAGTTCTTC.

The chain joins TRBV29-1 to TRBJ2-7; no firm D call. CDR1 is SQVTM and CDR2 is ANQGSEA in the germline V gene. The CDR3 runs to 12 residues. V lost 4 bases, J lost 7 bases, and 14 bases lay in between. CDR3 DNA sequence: TGCAGCGTTGCCAGGTGGGCCGGGGAGCAGTACTTC. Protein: CSVARWAGEQYF.

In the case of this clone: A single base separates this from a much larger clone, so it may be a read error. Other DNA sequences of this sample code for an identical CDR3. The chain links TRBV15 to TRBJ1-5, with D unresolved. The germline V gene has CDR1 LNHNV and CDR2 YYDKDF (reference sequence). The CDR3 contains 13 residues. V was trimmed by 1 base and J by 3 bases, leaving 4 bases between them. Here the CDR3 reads CATSRGPNQPQHF. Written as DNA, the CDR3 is TGTGCCACCAGCAGAGGTCCCAATCAGCCCCAGCATTTT.

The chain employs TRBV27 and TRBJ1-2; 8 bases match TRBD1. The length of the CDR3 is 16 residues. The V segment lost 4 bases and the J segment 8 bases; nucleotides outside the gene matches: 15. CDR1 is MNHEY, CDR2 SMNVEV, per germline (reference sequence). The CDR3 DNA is TGTGCCAGCAGTTCTCACCAAAAACAGGGGGGTCGCGGCTACACCTTC. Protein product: CASSSHQKQGGRGYTF.

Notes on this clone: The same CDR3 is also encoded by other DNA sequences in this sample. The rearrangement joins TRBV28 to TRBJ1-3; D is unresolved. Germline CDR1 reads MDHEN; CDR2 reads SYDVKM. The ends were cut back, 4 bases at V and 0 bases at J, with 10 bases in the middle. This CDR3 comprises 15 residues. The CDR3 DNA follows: TGTGCCAGCAGTTCTAGACCGGCCTCTGGAAACACCATATATTTT. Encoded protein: CASSSRPASGNTIYF.

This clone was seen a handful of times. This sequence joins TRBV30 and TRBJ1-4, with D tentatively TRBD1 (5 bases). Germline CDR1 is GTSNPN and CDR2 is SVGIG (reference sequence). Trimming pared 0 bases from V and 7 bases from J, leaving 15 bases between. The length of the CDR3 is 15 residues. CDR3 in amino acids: CAWSVGQKTGEKLFF. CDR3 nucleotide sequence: TGTGCCTGGAGTGTGGGGCAGAAAACGGGTGAAAAACTGTTTTTT.